A single sample gave rise to the 5 T cell receptor beta chains below, sequenced in a study of blood T cell repertoires in COVID-19 (dated by TCRdb to 2019 to 2021). Library preparation was by the immunoSEQ multiplex PCR assay. In TCRdb, the immuneACCESS table is reduced to in-frame sequences with V and J assigned. These tables do not hold every clone; where another copy was compared, an unresolved V gene accounts for under half, and the others remain unexplained. The sample yields under 250,000 clones; over 75% were counted once. About 8.2% of the sample is taken by the ten largest. Sequenced: PBMCs or T cells enriched from blood (not recorded which). The source is a woman aged 45-65 years with acute COVID-19.

V usage is TRBV5-6 and J usage is TRBJ1-3; D gene unclear. This CDR3 comprises 16 residues. The V and J ends lost 1 base and 0 bases respectively, with 11 bases between them. Germline lookup yields CDR1 SGHDT and CDR2 YYEEEE. The DNA for the CDR3 is TGTGCCAGCAGCTTGCCCACAGTGGCCTCTGGAAACACCATATATTTT. This encodes CASSLPTVASGNTIYF.

The chain carries TRBV5-1 and TRBJ2-3; 8 bases align to TRBD1. Looked up from germline, CDR1 is SGHRS and CDR2 is YFSETQ. The V gene end was trimmed by 5 bases and the J gene end by 3 bases; junction bases not matched to a gene: 5. This CDR3 contains 14 residues. In DNA form, the CDR3 reads TGCGCCAGCAGTCCGGGACAGGAGACAGATACGCAGTATTTT. It specifies CASSPGQETDTQYF.

In this sample, this clone turned up once. The gene calls are TRBV7-2 and TRBJ1-3, with 9 bases that match TRBD1. Germline V gene data show CDR1 as SGHTA and CDR2 as FQGNSA. This CDR3 has 16 amino acids. V was pared by 4 bases and J by 4 bases, with 8 bases of the junction left unmatched. The CDR3 bases are TGTGCCAGCAGCTCGGACAGGGGTTCGGGGGGAAACACCATATATTTT. Its translation: CASSSDRGSGGNTIYF.

This chain uses TRBV7-9 with TRBJ2-7; D possibly corresponds to TRBD2 (5 bases). CDR3 length equals 14 residues. Trimming removed 5 bases at V and 0 bases at J, with 11 bases between. The germline gives CDR1 SEHNR, CDR2 FQNEAQ (reference sequence). The chain's CDR3 is CASSTRTDSYEQYF. CDR3 sequence (DNA): TGTGCCAGCAGCACTAGGACGGACTCCTACGAGCAGTACTTC.

The rearrangement links TRBV9 to TRBJ2-1; perhaps TRBD2 as D (6 bases). The CDR3 runs to 16 residues. Germline assignment: CDR1 SGDLS and CDR2 YYNGEE. Trimming shortened V by 0 bases and J by 3 bases, and 13 bases separated the two germline ends. DNA of the CDR3: TGTGCCAGCAGCGTAGGTTCCCAGGGACTCTACAATGAGCAGTTCTTC. This encodes CASSVGSQGLYNEQFF. The full variable domain, in which reference TRBV9 and TRBJ2-1 provide the parts outside the CDR3, is DSGVTQTPKHLITATGQRVTLRCSPRSGDLSVYWYQQSLDQGLQFLIQYYNGEERAKGNILERFSAQQFPDLHSELNLSSLELGDSALYFCASSVGSQGLYNEQFFGPGTRLTVL.